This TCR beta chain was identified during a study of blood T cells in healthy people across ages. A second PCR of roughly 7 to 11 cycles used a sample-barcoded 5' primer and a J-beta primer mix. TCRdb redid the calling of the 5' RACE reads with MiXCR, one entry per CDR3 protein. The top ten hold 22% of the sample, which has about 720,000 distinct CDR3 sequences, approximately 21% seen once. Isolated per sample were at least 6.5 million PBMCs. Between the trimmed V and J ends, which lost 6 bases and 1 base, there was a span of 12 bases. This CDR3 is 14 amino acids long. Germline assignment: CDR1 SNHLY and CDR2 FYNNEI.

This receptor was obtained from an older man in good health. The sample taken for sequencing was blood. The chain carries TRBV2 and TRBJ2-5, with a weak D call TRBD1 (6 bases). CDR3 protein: CASSVRDTQETQYF. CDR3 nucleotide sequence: TGTGCCAGCAGCGTCCGGGACACCCAAGAGACCCAGTACTTC.